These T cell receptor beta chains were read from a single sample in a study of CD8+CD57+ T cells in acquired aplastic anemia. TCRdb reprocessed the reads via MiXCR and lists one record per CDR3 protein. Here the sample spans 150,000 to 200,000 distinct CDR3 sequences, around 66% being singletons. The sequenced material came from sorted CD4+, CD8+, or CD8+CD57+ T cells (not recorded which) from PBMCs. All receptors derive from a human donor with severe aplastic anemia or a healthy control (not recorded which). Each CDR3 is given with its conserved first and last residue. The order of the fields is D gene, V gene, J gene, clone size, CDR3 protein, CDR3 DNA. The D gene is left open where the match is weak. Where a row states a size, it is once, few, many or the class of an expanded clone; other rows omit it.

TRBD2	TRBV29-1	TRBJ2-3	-	CSSSGESTDTQYF	TGCAGCAGTAGCGGGGAGAGCACAGATACGCAGTATTTT
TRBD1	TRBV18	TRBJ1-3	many	CASSLEGQPAGNTIYF	TGTGCCAGCTCACTAGAGGGACAGCCCGCAGGAAACACCATATATTTT
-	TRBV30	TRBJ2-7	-	CAGNGGPPTYEQYF	TGTGCCGGCAACGGAGGGCCTCCCACCTACGAGCAGTACTTC
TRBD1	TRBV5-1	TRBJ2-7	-	CASSLGNRGEQYF	TGCGCCAGCAGCTTGGGGAACAGGGGCGAGCAGTACTTC
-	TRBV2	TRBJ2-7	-	CASRGGSYEQYF	TGTGCCAGCAGGGGGGGATCCTACGAGCAGTACTTC
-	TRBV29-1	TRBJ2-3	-	CSVFLSTDTQYF	TGCAGCGTTTTTCTTAGCACAGATACGCAGTATTTT
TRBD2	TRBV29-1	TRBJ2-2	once	CSVEWGTSGRAGELFF	TGCAGCGTTGAATGGGGGACTAGCGGGAGGGCCGGGGAGCTGTTTTTT
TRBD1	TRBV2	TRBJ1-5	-	CASRGNGDSQPQHF	TGTGCCAGCAGGGGGAACGGGGACAGTCAGCCCCAGCATTTT
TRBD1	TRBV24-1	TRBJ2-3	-	CATSDSSFDRGTDTQYF	TGTGCCACCAGTGATTCCTCCTTCGACAGGGGCACAGATACGCAGTATTTT
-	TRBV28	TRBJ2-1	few	CASSFGDRLRDEQFF	TGTGCCAGCAGTTTTGGTGACAGGCTTCGGGATGAGCAGTTCTTC
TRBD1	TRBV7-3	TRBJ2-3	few	CASSLGTGKAQYF	TGTGCCAGCAGCTTAGGGACAGGGAAAGCGCAGTATTTT
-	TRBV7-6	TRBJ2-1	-	CASSLGGGASYNEQFF	TGTGCCAGCAGTCTAGGGGGCGGGGCCTCCTACAATGAGCAGTTCTTC
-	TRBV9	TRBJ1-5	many	CASSVGSPNQPQHF	TGTGCCAGCAGCGTAGGCAGTCCCAATCAGCCCCAGCATTTT
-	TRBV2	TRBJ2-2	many	CASKLNTGELFF	TGTGCCAGCAAGCTGAACACCGGGGAGCTGTTTTTT
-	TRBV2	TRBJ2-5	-	CASSATGGRPETQYF	TGTGCCAGCAGTGCGACGGGGGGCCGTCCGGAGACCCAGTACTTC
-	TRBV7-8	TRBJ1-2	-	CASSSTQRDGYGYTF	TGTGCCAGCAGCTCAACTCAGCGGGACGGGTATGGCTACACCTTC
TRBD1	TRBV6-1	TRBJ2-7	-	CASSVGGQSYEQYF	TGTGCCAGCAGTGTTGGGGGACAGTCCTACGAGCAGTACTTC
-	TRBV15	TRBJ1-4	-	CATQLSRHNEKLFF	TGTGCCACCCAATTGTCCCGGCATAATGAAAAACTGTTTTTT
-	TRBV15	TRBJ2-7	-	CATSATRLLDEQYF	TGTGCCACCAGCGCGACGAGGCTCCTCGACGAGCAGTACTTC
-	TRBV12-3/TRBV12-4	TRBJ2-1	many	CASSWGGSGDEQFF	TGTGCCAGTTCCTGGGGGGGCTCCGGGGATGAGCAGTTCTTC
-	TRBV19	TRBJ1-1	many	CASSIVTRGVNTEAFF	TGTGCCAGTAGTATAGTAACGCGAGGGGTGAACACTGAAGCTTTCTTT
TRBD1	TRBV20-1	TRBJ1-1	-	CSATEQGAAEAFF	TGCAGTGCTACCGAGCAGGGGGCAGCGGAAGCTTTCTTT
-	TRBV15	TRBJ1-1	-	CATSRTRDNEAFF	TGTGCCACCAGCAGAACGCGGGACAACGAAGCTTTCTTT
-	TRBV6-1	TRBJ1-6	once	CASVGGWSPLHF	TGTGCCAGCGTCGGGGGGTGGTCACCCCTCCACTTT
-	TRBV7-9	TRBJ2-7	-	CASSPVIGRSYEQYF	TGTGCCAGCAGCCCGGTAATCGGACGCTCCTACGAGCAGTACTTC
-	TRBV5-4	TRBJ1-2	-	CASSLAAQVRGYTF	TGTGCCAGCAGCTTGGCCGCCCAGGTACGGGGCTACACCTTC
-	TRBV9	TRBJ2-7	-	CASSPLGGGPYEQYF	TGTGCCAGCAGCCCTTTGGGGGGTGGACCCTACGAGCAGTACTTC
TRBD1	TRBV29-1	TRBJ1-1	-	CSVEAGQPNTEAFF	TGCAGCGTTGAGGCGGGACAGCCCAACACTGAAGCTTTCTTT
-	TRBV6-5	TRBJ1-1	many	CASSYGTGRMNTEAFF	TGTGCCAGCAGTTACGGGACGGGACGCATGAACACTGAAGCTTTCTTT
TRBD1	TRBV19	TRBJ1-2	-	CASLGQARANYGYTF	TGTGCCAGTTTAGGACAGGCCAGGGCTAACTATGGCTACACCTTC
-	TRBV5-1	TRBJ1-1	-	CASSLSRIMNTEAFF	TGCGCCAGCAGCTTGTCAAGAATCATGAACACTGAAGCTTTCTTT